This entry is about one T cell receptor beta chain. Measured with immunoSEQ multiplex PCR; TCRdb has only the in-frame clones, and not every one. The sample records roughly 230,000 clones, about 85% being singletons. Between the trimmed V and J ends, which lost 3 bases and 5 bases, there was a span of 20 bases. Germline V lookup: CDR1 MNHEY, CDR2 SMNVEV (reference sequence). This CDR3 has 17 amino acids. The data originate from a study of blood T cell repertoires in COVID-19. About the research overall: Acute and convalescent COVID-19 samples came from the United States, Italy and Spain.

The source material was peripheral blood. This receptor was obtained from a woman aged 80 or over with acute or convalescent COVID-19. The chain employs TRBV27 and TRBJ2-1; a weak D match, TRBD1 (5 bases). The DNA for the CDR3 is TGTGCCAGCAGTTTTCAAATCCAGGGTAACGTTGACAATGAGCAGTTCTTC. Its translation: CASSFQIQGNVDNEQFF.